This T cell receptor (beta chain) was documented in a study of blood T cell repertoires in COVID-19. Study information: Collection of acute and convalescent COVID-19 samples took place in the United States, Italy and Spain. The cDNA or gDNA used as material had been derived from T cells, B-cell-depleted T cells, or PBMCs.

The CDR3 length is 17 residues. V dropped 6 bases and J dropped 5; count of bases not matched to a gene: 14. Germline CDR1 is LGHNT and CDR2 is FRNRAP. Per the authors' pipeline: Reference gene primer amplification gave estimated nucleated cell counts. Clones were sequenced by immunoSEQ multiplex PCR, and TCRdb holds only the in-frame ones, with some missing. The V and J calls and the clone size are those of that table, but D and trimming were determined from the DNA. Among roughly 60,000 clones listed, approximately 85% were seen once. This clone showed up just once. Sequenced: peripheral blood. The gene calls are TRBV12-5 and TRBJ2-5, with TRBD2 matching over 11 bases. The receptor's source is a human donor in a cohort sampled during active COVID-19. The CDR3 here is CASGPITSGGAQETQYF. In nucleotides, the CDR3 is TGTGCTAGTGGCCCAATCACTAGCGGGGGAGCCCAGGAGACCCAGTACTTC.